Listed below are T cell receptor beta chains from one sample, sequenced in a study of T cells in Graves' hyperthyroidism and ophthalmopathy. TCRdb passed the multiplex PCR reads through MiXCR, listing each CDR3 protein once. Here the sample spans over 550,000 distinct CDR3 sequences, about a sixth being singletons. Sample: blood. The receptors here all came from a woman younger than 35 with Graves' hyperthyroidism. CDR3s include the opening cysteine and the closing phenylalanine or tryptophan. A D gene is named only where the DNA matches it firmly. Clone size is stated in some rows and not others, as once, few, many or a class when expanded.

.	TRBV2	many	TRBJ2-7	TGTGCCAGCACTCACAGGTGGAGGGTCCAGGTCACTCGCGAGCAGTACTTC	CASTHRWRVQVTREQYF
.	TRBV7-6	.	TRBJ2-7	TGTGCCAGCAGCTTAGTCGGGTCTTTATACTACGAGCAGTACTTC	CASSLVGSLYYEQYF
.	TRBV7-8	few	TRBJ2-7	TGTGCCAGCAGCGACTACTCCTACGAGCAGTACTTC	CASSDYSYEQYF
TRBD2	TRBV28	many	TRBJ2-2	TGTGCCAGCAGTTTATCCTGGGACCTCCGACTAGCGGGAGGAACCGGGGAGCTGTTTTTT	CASSLSWDLRLAGGTGELFF
.	TRBV3-1	.	TRBJ1-2	TGTGCCAGCGGCGACAGAACTAACTATGGCTACACCTTC	CASGDRTNYGYTF
TRBD2	TRBV7-9	many	TRBJ2-5	TGTGCCAGCAGCCCCCATAGCGGGACGAGCCAAGAGACCCAGTACTTC	CASSPHSGTSQETQYF
.	TRBV9	few	TRBJ2-3	TGTGCCAGCAGCGTAGCCGAGGGGTATTCCACAGATACGCAGTATTTT	CASSVAEGYSTDTQYF
TRBD2	TRBV7-9	many	TRBJ2-5	TGTGCCAGCAGCTTACTGGAAGGGGACCGGGACTACTTACAAGAGACCCAGTACTTC	CASSLLEGDRDYLQETQYF
TRBD2	TRBV12-3/TRBV12-4	many	TRBJ2-3	TGTGCCAGCAGTGTCGTTAATAGCGGGGGGCATAAAGATACGCAGTATTTT	CASSVVNSGGHKDTQYF
TRBD1	TRBV7-2	many	TRBJ2-5	TGTGCCAGCAGCCCCAGACAGGGGGTCGCGGTACAAGAGACCCAGTACTTC	CASSPRQGVAVQETQYF
.	TRBV28	many	TRBJ2-2	TGTGCCACCCAACCTCCTCCGGGGGGGGAGCTGTTTTTT	CATQPPPGGELFF
.	TRBV2	few	TRBJ2-7	TGTGCCAGCAGTGAAGAAACTGGCGAGCAGTACTTC	CASSEETGEQYF
TRBD2	TRBV7-9	many	TRBJ2-1	TGTGCCAGCAGCTCGCCGACAGGGCGCAGAGCGGGAGGGCCGGACAATGAGCAGTTCTTC	CASSSPTGRRAGGPDNEQFF
.	TRBV20-1	many	TRBJ2-7	TGCAGTGCTAGTAACCGCTACGAGCAGTACTTC	CSASNRYEQYF
TRBD1	TRBV2	many	TRBJ2-5	TGTGCCAGCACTGGACAGGGATGGGAGGAGACCCAGTACTTC	CASTGQGWEETQYF
.	TRBV20-1	many	TRBJ1-2	TGCAGTGCTAGAAGGAGACCGAGTAACTATGGCTACACCTTC	CSARRRPSNYGYTF
TRBD2	TRBV27	few	TRBJ2-1	TGTGCCAGCAGTTCGTCTCTAGCGGGGAGCTCCTACAATGAGCAGTTCTTC	CASSSSLAGSSYNEQFF
.	TRBV3-1	.	TRBJ2-1	TGTGCCAGCAGGGGGAATTGGAACAATGAGCAGTTCTTC	CASRGNWNNEQFF
TRBD2	TRBV6-1	many	TRBJ2-5	TGTGCCAGCAGGGAAGTCCTAGCGGGGGAAGAGACCCAGTACTTC	CASREVLAGEETQYF
TRBD1	TRBV27	.	TRBJ1-1	TGTGCCAGCAGTTTAATAGGACAGGTGACTGAAGCTTTCTTT	CASSLIGQVTEAFF
.	TRBV29-1	few	TRBJ2-7	TGCAGCGTTGAAGGGTCCCCCGGCTACGAGCAGTACTTC	CSVEGSPGYEQYF
TRBD1	TRBV14	.	TRBJ1-2	TGTGCCAGCAGCCGTCTCCCGGGACAGAGATATGGCTACACCTTC	CASSRLPGQRYGYTF
.	TRBV6-1	few	TRBJ1-2	TGTGCCAGCAGTGAAGGGGGCGTTGACTATGGCTACACCTTC	CASSEGGVDYGYTF
.	TRBV14	.	TRBJ2-7	TGTGCCAGCAGCCACAAAAAAGGGGAAGGGACACCCTACGAGCAGTACTTC	CASSHKKGEGTPYEQYF
.	TRBV29-1	few	TRBJ1-2	TGCAGCGTTGAAAAGGGGAACTATGGCTACACCTTC	CSVEKGNYGYTF
TRBD1	TRBV20-1	many	TRBJ1-1	TGCAGTGCTAAAAGGACAGGGGCGAAAGACACTGAAGCTTTCTTT	CSAKRTGAKDTEAFF
.	TRBV7-8	many	TRBJ1-5	TGTGCCAGCACCATTGGGGCAGGGAGGAACAATCAGCCCCAGCATTTT	CASTIGAGRNNQPQHF
TRBD1	TRBV7-7	.	TRBJ2-5	TGTGCCAGCAGCTTAGCTGGACAGGGTGACCAAGAGACCCAGTACTTC	CASSLAGQGDQETQYF
.	TRBV3-1	many	TRBJ2-7	TGTGCCAGCAGCCAAGAGGGCGGCATGGGGGAGCAGTACTTC	CASSQEGGMGEQYF
TRBD2	TRBV9	.	TRBJ2-3	TGTGCCAGCAGCAAGAGGTCCCTAGCGGGGGGGCCGGAAGATACGCAGTATTTT	CASSKRSLAGGPEDTQYF
.	TRBV28	many	TRBJ1-2	TGTGCCAGCAGTCTCATAGCGGGAAACTATGGCTACACCTTC	CASSLIAGNYGYTF
TRBD1	TRBV9	few	TRBJ2-7	TGTGCCAGCAGCGTAACCGATGGGACAGGGGGTGTCTACGAGCAGTACTTC	CASSVTDGTGGVYEQYF
.	TRBV12-3/TRBV12-4	few	TRBJ1-3	TGTGCCAGCACCATGAGGCAATCTGGAAACACCATATATTTT	CASTMRQSGNTIYF
.	TRBV11-2	many	TRBJ2-3	TGTGCCAGCAGCTTCGGAGGGAAGCCAGATACGCAGTATTTT	CASSFGGKPDTQYF
.	TRBV11-2	.	TRBJ2-7	TGTGCCAGCAGCGAGTTAGGTTGGGGGCGGGAGCAGTACTTC	CASSELGWGREQYF
TRBD2	TRBV5-5	many	TRBJ2-7	TGTGCCAGCAGCTTGGAGGGACTAGCGATAAACGAGCAGTACTTC	CASSLEGLAINEQYF
TRBD2	TRBV3-1	.	TRBJ2-3	TGTGCCAGCAGCCGAACCGGGACTAGATACGATACGCAGTATTTT	CASSRTGTRYDTQYF
.	TRBV6-1	.	TRBJ1-2	TGTGCCAGCACCCTATCAGGGGACTATGGCTACACCTTC	CASTLSGDYGYTF
.	TRBV15	.	TRBJ1-4	TGTGCCACCAGCACGCGCATAGGCCCTAATGAAAAACTGTTTTTT	CATSTRIGPNEKLFF
TRBD2	TRBV29-1	few	TRBJ2-3	TGCAGCGTTGATGATACAGGGACTAGCGGGACAGATACGCAGTATTTT	CSVDDTGTSGTDTQYF
.	TRBV5-1	.	TRBJ1-1	TGCGCCAGCAGCTTGGCCGGGGGGGGGGACACTGAAGCTTTCTTT	CASSLAGGGDTEAFF